A single sample is the source of the 27 T cell receptor beta chains below, sequenced in a study of T cell responses to AZD1222 COVID-19 vaccine. Libraries were prepared by immunoSEQ multiplex PCR; TCRdb keeps only in-frame clonotypes and omits some of them. This sample has about 120,000 clones, with roughly 92% found just once. The specimen comprised peripheral blood, sampled 28 days after the second AZD1222 dose. The receptors stem from an adult who received the AZD1222 COVID-19 vaccine.

V gene TRBV21-1 combines with J gene TRBJ2-5; the D call of TRBD2 is as the table states it, not checked on the DNA. TRBV21-1 is a documented pseudogene. This CDR3 is 14 amino acids long. In DNA form, the CDR3 reads TGTGCCAGCAGCATTTGGCGGGAGGGTGGGACCCAGTACTTC. Translating it yields CASSIWREGGTQYF.

This clone has a single count. The rearrangement joins TRBV11-2 to TRBJ2-7; TRBD2 matches 7 bases. The length of the CDR3 is 15 residues. CDR1 SGHAT and CDR2 FQNNGV come from the germline V gene. The V and J ends lost 2 bases and 2 bases, in that order; junction bases with no gene match: 6. For the CDR3, the DNA is TGTGCCAGCAGCTTAATGGCTAGCGGCACCTACGAGCAGTACTTC. Amino acid sequence: CASSLMASGTYEQYF. Full variable domain (outside the CDR3, taken from reference TRBV11-2 and TRBJ2-7): EAGVAQSPRYKIIEKRQSVAFWCNPISGHATLYWYQQILGQGPKLLIQFQNNGVVDDSQLPKDRFSAERLKGVDSTLKIQPAKLEDSAVYLCASSLMASGTYEQYFGPGTRLTVT.

In nucleotides, the CDR3 is TGCGCCAGCAGCTTAGCGCGGGAGGGCCGCAATGAGCAGTTCTTC. Translating gives CASSLAREGRNEQFF. The chain combines TRBV5-1 with TRBJ2-1; the match to TRBD2 covers 9 bases. The germline V gene encodes CDR1 SGHRS and CDR2 YFSETQ. CDR3 length equals 15 residues. The V and J ends lost 2 bases and 6 bases, in that order; junction bases with no gene match: 6. Looking up the rest from reference TRBV5-1 and TRBJ2-1 gives the full variable domain: KAGVTQTPRYLIKTRGQQVTLSCSPISGHRSVSWYQQTPGQGLQFLFEYFSETQRNKGNFPGRFSGRQFSNSRSEMNVSTLELGDSALYLCASSLAREGRNEQFFGPGTRLTVL.

The count of this clone is one. V gene TRBV19 combines with J gene TRBJ1-1; TRBD1 is a possible D gene (6 bases). Germline V lookup: CDR1 LNHDA, CDR2 SQIVND (reference sequence). V was shortened by 5 bases and J by 5 bases, with 12 bases between the two germline ends. The CDR3 sequence is 13 residues long. The CDR3 region is CASSPGAQTEAFF. CDR3 coding DNA: TGTGCCAGTAGTCCGGGGGCGCAAACTGAAGCTTTCTTT.

V gene TRBV30 combines with J gene TRBJ1-1, with D maybe TRBD1 (5 bases). The CDR3 consists of 13 residues. Trimming left V 0 bases short and J 11 bases short, with 16 bases between. Germline lookup yields CDR1 GTSNPN and CDR2 SVGIG (reference sequence). The CDR3 spells CAWSVSPQGAAFF. In DNA form, the CDR3 reads TGTGCCTGGAGTGTATCCCCTCAGGGCGCGGCTTTCTTT.

V gene TRBV28 combines with J gene TRBJ1-6; 9 bases map to TRBD1. The CDR3 sequence is 13 residues long. The junction had 3 bases not matched to a gene; V was cut back by 8 bases and J by 7 bases. Germline V CDR1 and CDR2: MDHEN, SYDVKM. CDR3: CASEDRGNSPLHF. The DNA of the CDR3 is TGTGCCAGCGAGGACAGGGGAAATTCACCCCTCCACTTT.

V is TRBV24-1 and J is TRBJ2-3; TRBD2 matches 9 bases. There are 14 residues in the CDR3. Germline-derived CDR1 and CDR2 are KGHDR and SFDVKD. J gave up 6 bases and V 7 bases, and 7 bases lay outside the gene matches. CDR3: CATRTSGRSDTQYF. The CDR3 DNA follows: TGTGCCACCAGAACCAGCGGGAGGTCGGATACGCAGTATTTT.

The V gene is TRBV5-4, the J gene TRBJ2-1; D is uncertain. Germline V lookup: CDR1 SGHNT, CDR2 YYREEE (reference sequence). This CDR3 is built from 16 residues. Trimming removed 2 bases from V and 0 bases from J, with 12 bases in between. The CDR3 here is CASSLILAVSYNEQFF. Written as DNA, the CDR3 is TGTGCCAGCAGCTTAATTCTGGCGGTCTCCTACAATGAGCAGTTCTTC.

The CDR3, as DNA: TGTGCCAGCAGCTTAGGCATGAACACTGAAGCTTTCTTT. It is translated as CASSLGMNTEAFF. V and J are TRBV7-2 and TRBJ1-1; D call uncertain. The V end was cut by 1 base, the J end by 0 bases, with 3 bases between. Germline lookup yields CDR1 SGHTA and CDR2 FQGNSA. This CDR3 is 13 amino acids long.

V usage is TRBV28 and J usage is TRBJ1-4, with D hard to call. CDR3 length: 16 amino acids. Trimming cost V 8 bases and J 0 bases, with 16 bases left between them. The V gene's germline CDR1 is MDHEN and CDR2 SYDVKM. CDR3 amino acids: CASRKGFQSTNEKLFF. The CDR3 bases are TGTGCCAGCCGAAAAGGATTCCAATCAACTAATGAAAAACTGTTTTTT.

On this clone itself: A read error may produce the germline difference seen at one junction end. The chain couples TRBV6-6 to TRBJ2-7, with 8 bases matching TRBD2. CDR1 MNHNY and CDR2 SVGAGI come from the germline V gene (reference sequence). This CDR3 has 13 amino acids. CDR3: CASSYPGTRVYDF. The CDR3 DNA follows: TGTGCCAGCAGTTATCCCGGGACTAGGGTTTACGACTTC.

The V gene is TRBV19, the J gene TRBJ1-6; 9 nucleotides line up with TRBD1. CDR3 length: 15 amino acids. V lost 5 bases to trimming and J lost 10 bases; unmatched junction nucleotides: 9. The germline CDR1 and CDR2 sequences are LNHDA and SQIVND (reference sequence). DNA of the CDR3: TGTGCCAGTAGTTCGGGACAGGGAAGCGGCTCACCCCTCCACTTT. Translation: CASSSGQGSGSPLHF.

This chain uses TRBV9 with TRBJ2-5; possible D gene TRBD2, 5 bases. Germline V gene data show CDR1 as SGDLS and CDR2 as YYNGEE. With 3 bases removed from V and 0 bases from J, the gap between germline ends came to 6 bases. This CDR3 comprises 13 residues. CDR3 nucleotide sequence: TGTGCCAGCAGCGCCGGGAACCAAGAGACCCAGTACTTC. Its protein product is CASSAGNQETQYF.

This chain links TRBV12-3 or TRBV12-4 with TRBJ2-7; D possibly corresponds to TRBD1 (5 bases). With 6 bases removed from V and 6 bases from J, the gap between germline ends came to 12 bases. The CDR3 runs to 12 residues. CDR3 bases: TGTGCCAGCAGGCAGGGAAACTTCGAGCAGTACTTC. Translated, it gives CASRQGNFEQYF.

Here the CDR3 DNA reads TGTGCCAGCAGTCCGCGGGACGCCCAAGAGACCCAGTACTTC. Translation: CASSPRDAQETQYF. The V and J genes are TRBV27 and TRBJ2-5; D is perhaps TRBD2 (6 bases). The CDR3 is made up of 14 amino acids. The V end lost 5 bases, the J end lost 1 base, and 11 bases lay between the germline ends. Germline CDR1 and CDR2: MNHEY and SMNVEV (reference sequence).

The chain combines TRBV7-9 with TRBJ2-3; D possibly uses TRBD1 or TRBD2 (5 bases each). CDR1 and CDR2 from the germline V gene are SEHNR and FQNEAQ (reference sequence). V gave up 4 bases and J gave up 9 bases, with 14 bases separating them. CDR3 length equals 13 residues. This CDR3 reads CASSYTSEGTQYF. DNA of the CDR3: TGTGCCAGCAGCTACACAAGTGAGGGGACGCAGTATTTT.

This rearrangement joins TRBV19 to TRBJ2-1; TRBD1 aligns across 7 bases. The ends lost 6 bases at V and 2 bases at J; junction bases unmatched: 4. The germline V gene has CDR1 LNHDA and CDR2 SQIVND (reference sequence). CDR3 length: 14 residues. DNA for the CDR3: TGTGCCAGTAGCGACAGGGACGCCTACAATGAGCAGTTCTTC. Protein: CASSDRDAYNEQFF.

The V gene is TRBV7-6, the J gene TRBJ2-2; D unresolved. The CDR3 spans 18 residues. The ends were cut back, 6 bases at V and 2 bases at J, with 22 bases in the middle. Germline loops: CDR1 SGHVS, CDR2 FNYEAQ. CDR3 bases: TGTGCCAGCAGTTTACGGACCAACACTCACTCAAACACCGGGGAGCTGTTTTTT. Translating gives CASSLRTNTHSNTGELFF. Combining the CDR3 with reference TRBV7-6 and TRBJ2-2 gives the whole variable domain GAGVSQSPRYKVTKRGQDVALRCDPISGHVSLYWYRQALGQGPEFLTYFNYEAQQDKSGLPNDRFSAERPEGSISTLTIQRTEQRDSAMYRCASSLRTNTHSNTGELFFGEGSRLTVL.

This chain connects TRBV28 to TRBJ2-7, with D possibly matching TRBD2 (6 bases). Germline-derived CDR1 and CDR2 are MDHEN and SYDVKM. V lost 7 bases, J lost 1 base, and 23 bases lay in between. CDR3 length: 17 residues. The CDR3 sequence is CASTTTGRDLGSYEQYF. In nucleotides, the CDR3 is TGTGCCAGCACCACCACGGGGCGGGATCTGGGGTCCTACGAGCAGTACTTC. Variable domain in full (rest from reference TRBV28 and TRBJ2-7): DVKVTQSSRYLVKRTGEKVFLECVQDMDHENMFWYRQDPGLGLRLIYFSYDVKMKEKGDIPEGYSVSREKKERFSLILESASTNQTSMYLCASTTTGRDLGSYEQYFGPGTRLTVT.

V and J are TRBV2 and TRBJ1-1; D is uncertain. The CDR3 has 14 residues. V dropped 5 bases and J dropped 5 bases, with 15 bases sitting between them. Germline CDR1 SNHLY, CDR2 FYNNEI. The chain's CDR3 is CASSLIETGTEAFF. In nucleotides, the CDR3 is TGTGCCAGCAGTCTCATTGAGACTGGTACTGAAGCTTTCTTT.

The chain combines TRBV5-1 with TRBJ2-3, with a possible D match to TRBD2 (6 bases). Germline CDR1 SGHRS, CDR2 YFSETQ. V was pared by 0 bases and J by 4 bases, with 18 bases between. CDR3 length equals 17 residues. The CDR3 nucleotides read TGCGCCAGCAGCTTGGATTCTACTAGCCCTTATGCAGATACGCAGTATTTT. It encodes CASSLDSTSPYADTQYF.

The chain couples TRBV25-1 to TRBJ2-1; no firm D call. CDR3 size: 14 residues. Trimming pared 6 bases from V and 0 bases from J, leaving 9 bases between. CDR1 and CDR2 from the germline V gene are MGHDK and SYGVNS. CDR3 bases: TGTGCCAGCAGCGCACATGGCTCCTACAATGAGCAGTTCTTC. It codes for CASSAHGSYNEQFF.

The chain employs TRBV7-6 and TRBJ1-2; TRBD1 might be the D (5 bases). Trimming took off 3 bases at V and 2 bases at J, with 10 bases between the two ends. This CDR3 contains 14 residues. Per the germline V gene, CDR1 is SGHVS and CDR2 is FNYEAQ. The CDR3 sequence is CASSFGEGNYGYTF. DNA of the CDR3: TGTGCCAGCAGCTTCGGAGAGGGGAACTATGGCTACACCTTC.

The rearrangement links TRBV30 to TRBJ2-2, with 8 nucleotides matching TRBD2. CDR1 GTSNPN and CDR2 SVGIG come from the germline V gene (reference sequence). The J segment lost 3 bases and the V segment lost 3 bases, leaving 6 bases of the junction unmatched. CDR3 length equals 15 residues. The CDR3 region has the DNA TGTGCCTGGAGCGTGAGCGGGAGAGACACCGGGGAGCTGTTTTTT. Residues: CAWSVSGRDTGELFF.

This chain joins TRBV24-1 and TRBJ1-1, with 8 bases aligning to TRBD1. Germline V gene data show CDR1 as KGHDR and CDR2 as SFDVKD. CDR3 size: 14 residues. J gave up 12 bases and V 6 bases, and 14 bases lay outside the gene matches. The DNA for the CDR3 is TGTGCCACCAGTCCCCATCCCCGGACAGGGCGTTCTTTCTTT. Protein: CATSPHPRTGRSFF.

Concerning this clone itself: This sample also contains other DNA sequences that code for the same CDR3. This chain connects TRBV28 to TRBJ2-5; the match to TRBD2 covers 7 bases. This CDR3 comprises 13 residues. Germline assignment: CDR1 MDHEN and CDR2 SYDVKM. V gave up 2 bases and J gave up 5 bases; unmatched junction bases: 2. CDR3: CASSLSGIETQYF. DNA of the CDR3: TGTGCCAGCAGTTTAAGCGGGATTGAGACCCAGTACTTC. The full variable domain, rest sourced from reference TRBV28 and TRBJ2-5, is DVKVTQSSRYLVKRTGEKVFLECVQDMDHENMFWYRQDPGLGLRLIYFSYDVKMKEKGDIPEGYSVSREKKERFSLILESASTNQTSMYLCASSLSGIETQYFGPGTRLLVL.

The chain employs TRBV6-5 and TRBJ1-2; 10 bases fit TRBD1. Germline-derived CDR1 and CDR2 are MNHEY and SVGAGI. The CDR3 is 15 amino acids. With 6 bases clipped from V and 2 bases from J, the junction kept 6 bases outside the gene matches. The CDR3 DNA sequence: TGTGCCAGCAGAGTGAGGGACAGGGGCAACTATGGCTACACCTTC. This translates into CASRVRDRGNYGYTF.